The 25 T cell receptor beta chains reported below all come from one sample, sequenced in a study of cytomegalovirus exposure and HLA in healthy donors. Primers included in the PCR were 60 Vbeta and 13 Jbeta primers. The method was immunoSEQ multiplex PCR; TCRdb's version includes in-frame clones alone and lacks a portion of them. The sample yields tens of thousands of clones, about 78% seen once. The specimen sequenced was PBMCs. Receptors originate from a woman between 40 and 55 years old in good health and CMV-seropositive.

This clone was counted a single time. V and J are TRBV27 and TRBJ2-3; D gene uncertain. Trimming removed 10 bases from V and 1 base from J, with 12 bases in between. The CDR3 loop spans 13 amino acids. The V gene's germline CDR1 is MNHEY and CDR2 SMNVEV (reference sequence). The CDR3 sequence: CATSERRTDTQYF. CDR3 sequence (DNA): TGTGCCACGAGCGAGAGACGCACAGATACGCAGTATTTT.

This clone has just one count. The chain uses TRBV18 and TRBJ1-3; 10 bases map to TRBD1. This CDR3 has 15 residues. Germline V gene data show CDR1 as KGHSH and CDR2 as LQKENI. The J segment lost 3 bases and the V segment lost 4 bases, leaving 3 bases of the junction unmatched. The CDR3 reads CASSRQGALGNTIYF. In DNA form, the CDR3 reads TGTGCCAGCTCACGACAGGGGGCGCTTGGAAACACCATATATTTT.

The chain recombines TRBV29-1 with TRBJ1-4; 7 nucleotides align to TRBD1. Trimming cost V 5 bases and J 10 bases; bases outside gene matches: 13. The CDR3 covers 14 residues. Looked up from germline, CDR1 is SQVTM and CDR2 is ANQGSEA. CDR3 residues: CSVRDSVGGGKLFF. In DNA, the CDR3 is TGCAGCGTTCGGGACAGCGTAGGAGGCGGAAAACTGTTTTTT. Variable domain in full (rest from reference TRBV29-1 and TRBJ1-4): SAVISQKPSRDICQRGTSLTIQCQVDSQVTMMFWYRQQPGQSLTLIATANQGSEATYESGFVIDKFPISRPNLTFSTLTVSNMSPEDSSIYLCSVRDSVGGGKLFFGSGTQLSVL.

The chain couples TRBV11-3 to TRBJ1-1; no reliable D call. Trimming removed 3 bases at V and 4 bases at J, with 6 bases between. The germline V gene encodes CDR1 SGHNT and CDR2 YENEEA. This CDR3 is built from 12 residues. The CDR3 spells CASSLASTEAFF. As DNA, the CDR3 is TGTGCCAGCAGCTTGGCAAGCACTGAAGCTTTCTTT.

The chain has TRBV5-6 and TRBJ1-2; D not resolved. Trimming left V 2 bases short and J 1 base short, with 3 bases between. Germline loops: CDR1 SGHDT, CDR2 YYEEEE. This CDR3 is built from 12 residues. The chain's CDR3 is CASSFSNYGYTF. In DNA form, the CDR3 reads TGTGCCAGCAGCTTCAGTAACTATGGCTACACCTTC.

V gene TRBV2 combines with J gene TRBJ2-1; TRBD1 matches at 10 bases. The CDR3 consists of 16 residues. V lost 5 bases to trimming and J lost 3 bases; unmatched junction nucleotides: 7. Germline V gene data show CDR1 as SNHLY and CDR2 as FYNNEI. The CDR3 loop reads CASSTPRDRGYNEQFF. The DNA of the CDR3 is TGTGCCAGCAGTACGCCTCGGGACAGGGGCTACAATGAGCAGTTCTTC.

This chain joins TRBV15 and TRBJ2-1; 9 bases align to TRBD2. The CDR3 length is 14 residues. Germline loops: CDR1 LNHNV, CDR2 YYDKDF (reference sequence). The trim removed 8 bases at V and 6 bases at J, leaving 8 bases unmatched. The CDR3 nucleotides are TGTGCCACCGAGCCGGGACTAGCTGGCAATGAGCAGTTCTTC. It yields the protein CATEPGLAGNEQFF.

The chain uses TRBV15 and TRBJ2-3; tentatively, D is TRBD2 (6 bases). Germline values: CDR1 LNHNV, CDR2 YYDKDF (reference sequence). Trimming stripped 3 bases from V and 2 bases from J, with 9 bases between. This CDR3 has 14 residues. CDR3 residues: CATSRGLSTDTQYF. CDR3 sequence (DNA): TGTGCCACCAGCAGGGGACTTTCCACAGATACGCAGTATTTT.

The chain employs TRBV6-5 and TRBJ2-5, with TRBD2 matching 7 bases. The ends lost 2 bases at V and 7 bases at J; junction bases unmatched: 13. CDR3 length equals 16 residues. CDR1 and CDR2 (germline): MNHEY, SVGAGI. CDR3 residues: CASSYPASGVGWTQYF. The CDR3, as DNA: TGTGCCAGCAGTTACCCGGCAAGCGGGGTAGGATGGACCCAGTACTTC.

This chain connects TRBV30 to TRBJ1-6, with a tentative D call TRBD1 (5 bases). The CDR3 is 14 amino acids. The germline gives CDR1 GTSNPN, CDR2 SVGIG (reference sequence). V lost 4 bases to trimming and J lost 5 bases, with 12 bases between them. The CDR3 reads CAWKGTGDNSPLHF. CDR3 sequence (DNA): TGTGCCTGGAAAGGAACGGGGGATAATTCACCCCTCCACTTT.

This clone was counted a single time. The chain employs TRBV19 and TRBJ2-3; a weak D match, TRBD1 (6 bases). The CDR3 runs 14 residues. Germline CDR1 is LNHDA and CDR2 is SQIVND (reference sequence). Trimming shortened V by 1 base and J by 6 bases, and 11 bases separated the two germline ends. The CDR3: CASSIATGLDTQYF. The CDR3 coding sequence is TGTGCCAGTAGTATAGCTACAGGGCTTGATACGCAGTATTTT.

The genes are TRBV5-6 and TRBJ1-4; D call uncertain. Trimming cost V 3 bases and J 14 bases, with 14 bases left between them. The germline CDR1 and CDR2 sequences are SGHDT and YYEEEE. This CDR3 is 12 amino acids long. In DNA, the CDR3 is TGTGCCAGCAGCTCCGGACTTTTTGGGCTGTTTTTT. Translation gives CASSSGLFGLFF.

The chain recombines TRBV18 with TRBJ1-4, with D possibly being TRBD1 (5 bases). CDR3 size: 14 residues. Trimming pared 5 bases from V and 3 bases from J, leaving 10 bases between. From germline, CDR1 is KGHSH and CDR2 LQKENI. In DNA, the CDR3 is TGTGCCAGCTCAGTTGGGGCGGCTAATGAAAAACTGTTTTTT. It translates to CASSVGAANEKLFF. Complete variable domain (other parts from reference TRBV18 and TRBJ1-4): NAGVMQNPRHLVRRRGQEARLRCSPMKGHSHVYWYRQLPEEGLKFMVYLQKENIIDESGMPKERFSAEFPKEGPSILRIQQVVRGDSAAYFCASSVGAANEKLFFGSGTQLSVL.

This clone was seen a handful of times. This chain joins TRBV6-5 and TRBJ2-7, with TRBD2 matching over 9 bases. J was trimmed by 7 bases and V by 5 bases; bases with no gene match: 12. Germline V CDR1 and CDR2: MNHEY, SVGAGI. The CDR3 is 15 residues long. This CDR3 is CASSVLAGGPWEQYF. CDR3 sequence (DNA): TGTGCCAGCAGTGTCCTCGCGGGGGGGCCCTGGGAGCAGTACTTC.

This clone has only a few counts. CDR3 coding DNA: TGTGCCAGCAGTTCAGCGGGACAGGGAAGGAACACTGAAGCTTTCTTT. This codes for CASSSAGQGRNTEAFF. The genes are TRBV2 and TRBJ1-1; 9 bases map to TRBD1. Germline V lookup: CDR1 SNHLY, CDR2 FYNNEI. V was clipped by 5 bases and J by 1 base; unmatched bases: 8. The CDR3 has 16 residues.

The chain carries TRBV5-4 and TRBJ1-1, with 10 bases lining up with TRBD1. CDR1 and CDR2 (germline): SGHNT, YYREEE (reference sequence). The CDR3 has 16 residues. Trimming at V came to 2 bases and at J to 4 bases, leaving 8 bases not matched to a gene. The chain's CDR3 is CASSLTPGTGVTEAFF. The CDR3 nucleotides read TGTGCCAGCAGCTTAACTCCCGGGACAGGGGTCACTGAAGCTTTCTTT.

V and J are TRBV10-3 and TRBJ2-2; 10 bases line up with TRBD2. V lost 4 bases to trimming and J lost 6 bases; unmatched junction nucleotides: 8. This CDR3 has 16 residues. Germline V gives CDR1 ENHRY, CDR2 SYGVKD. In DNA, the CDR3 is TGTGCCATCAGTGTCGAGCGGGGGGGCCCCTCCGGGGAGCTGTTTTTT. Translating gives CAISVERGGPSGELFF.

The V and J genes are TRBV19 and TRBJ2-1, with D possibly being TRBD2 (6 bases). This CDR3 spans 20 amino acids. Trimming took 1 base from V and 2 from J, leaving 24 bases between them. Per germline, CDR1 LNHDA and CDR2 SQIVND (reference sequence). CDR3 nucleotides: TGTGCCAGTAGTATAGGACCTGGAGGGGCAATACCCCGACCCTACAATGAGCAGTTCTTC. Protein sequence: CASSIGPGGAIPRPYNEQFF.

CDR3 amino acids: CASSISAAANTGELFF. CDR3 DNA: TGTGCCAGTAGTATATCTGCGGCCGCCAACACCGGGGAGCTGTTTTTT. This sequence joins TRBV19 and TRBJ2-2; D ambiguous. The CDR3 has 16 amino acids. CDR1 and CDR2 (germline): LNHDA, SQIVND (reference sequence). The V end lost 2 bases, the J end lost 2 bases, and 12 bases lay between the germline ends.

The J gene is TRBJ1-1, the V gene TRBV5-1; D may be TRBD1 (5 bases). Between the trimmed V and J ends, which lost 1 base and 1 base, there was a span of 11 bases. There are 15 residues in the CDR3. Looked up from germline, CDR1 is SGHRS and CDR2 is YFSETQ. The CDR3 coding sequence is TGCGCCAGCAGCTTGATAATGGGGGGGAACACTGAAGCTTTCTTT. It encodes CASSLIMGGNTEAFF.

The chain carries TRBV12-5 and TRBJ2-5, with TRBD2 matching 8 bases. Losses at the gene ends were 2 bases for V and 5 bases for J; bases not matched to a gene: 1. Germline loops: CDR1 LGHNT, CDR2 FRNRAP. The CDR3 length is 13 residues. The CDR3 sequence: CASGLWTSETQYF. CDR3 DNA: TGTGCTAGTGGTTTGTGGACTAGCGAGACCCAGTACTTC. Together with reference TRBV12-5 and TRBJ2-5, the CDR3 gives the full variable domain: DARVTQTPRHKVTEMGQEVTMRCQPILGHNTVFWYRQTMMQGLELLAYFRNRAPLDDSGMPKDRFSAEMPDATLATLKIQPSEPRDSAVYFCASGLWTSETQYFGPGTRLLVL.

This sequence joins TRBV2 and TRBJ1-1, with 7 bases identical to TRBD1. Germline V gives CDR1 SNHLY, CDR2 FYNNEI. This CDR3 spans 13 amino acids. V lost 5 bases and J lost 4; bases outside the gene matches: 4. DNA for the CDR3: TGTGCCAGCAGTCGGGACAGACTCACTGAAGCTTTCTTT. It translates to CASSRDRLTEAFF.

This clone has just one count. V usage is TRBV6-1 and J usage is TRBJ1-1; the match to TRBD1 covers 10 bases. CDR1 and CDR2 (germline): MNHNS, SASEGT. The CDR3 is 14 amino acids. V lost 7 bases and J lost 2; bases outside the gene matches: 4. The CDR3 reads CASIWDRGNTEAFF. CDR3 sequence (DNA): TGTGCCAGCATTTGGGACAGGGGAAACACTGAAGCTTTCTTT.

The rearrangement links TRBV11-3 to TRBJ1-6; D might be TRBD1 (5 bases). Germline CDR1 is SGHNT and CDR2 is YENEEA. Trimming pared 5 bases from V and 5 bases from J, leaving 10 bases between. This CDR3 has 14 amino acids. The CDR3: CASSMTEHNSPLHF. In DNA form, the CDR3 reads TGTGCCAGCAGCATGACAGAGCATAATTCACCCCTCCACTTT.

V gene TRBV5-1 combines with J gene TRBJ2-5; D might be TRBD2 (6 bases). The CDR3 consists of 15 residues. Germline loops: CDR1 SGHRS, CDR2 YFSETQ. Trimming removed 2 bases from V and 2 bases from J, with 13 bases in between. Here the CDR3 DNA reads TGCGCCAGCAGCTTTAGACTAGGCGGACAAGAGACCCAGTACTTC. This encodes CASSFRLGGQETQYF.